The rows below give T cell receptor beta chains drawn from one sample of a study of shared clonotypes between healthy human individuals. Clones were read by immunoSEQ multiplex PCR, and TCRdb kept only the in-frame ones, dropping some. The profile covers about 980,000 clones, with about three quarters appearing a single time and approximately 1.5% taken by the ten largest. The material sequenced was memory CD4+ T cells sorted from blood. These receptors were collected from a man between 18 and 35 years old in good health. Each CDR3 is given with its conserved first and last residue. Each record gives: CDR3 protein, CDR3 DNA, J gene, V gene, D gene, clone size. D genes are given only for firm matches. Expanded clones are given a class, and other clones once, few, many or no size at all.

CASSPLSAGGPYEQYF TGTGCCAGCTCACCACTTTCTGCGGGAGGACCCTACGAGCAGTACTTC TRBJ2-7 TRBV18 TRBD2 .
CASSPLAGGLGGELFF TGTGCCAGCAGCCCGTTGGCGGGGGGGCTCGGCGGGGAGCTGTTTTTT TRBJ2-2 TRBV7-2 TRBD2 .
CASRDRNSYEQYF TGTGCCAGCCGGGACCGCAACTCCTACGAGCAGTACTTC TRBJ2-7 TRBV6-1 . .
CASRPTGGKNIQYF TGTGCCAGTAGACCGACAGGGGGCAAAAACATTCAGTACTTC TRBJ2-4 TRBV19 TRBD1 .
CAWSVREGMDNSPLHF TGTGCCTGGAGTGTACGTGAGGGGATGGATAATTCACCCCTCCACTTT TRBJ1-6 TRBV30 . .
CASSPVGQSLGYGYTF TGTGCCAGCAGCCCGGTGGGACAGAGCCTTGGGTATGGCTACACCTTC TRBJ1-2 TRBV9 TRBD1 many
CASSFAGNSYEQYF TGTGCCAGCAGCTTCGCGGGGAACTCCTACGAGCAGTACTTC TRBJ2-7 TRBV7-9 . .
CASSPGRGSADNEQFF TGTGCCAGCAGCCCTGGAAGGGGTAGCGCTGACAATGAGCAGTTCTTC TRBJ2-1 TRBV5-4 . .
CASSPSDQRANVLTF TGTGCCAGCAGCCCGAGCGATCAACGGGCCAACGTCCTGACTTTC TRBJ2-6 TRBV5-4 . .
CASSLGRQFYNEQFF TGTGCCAGCAGCTTAGGTAGGCAGTTCTACAATGAGCAGTTCTTC TRBJ2-1 TRBV7-8 . few
CASSLDGTRPYNEQFF TGTGCCAGCAGCTTGGACGGTACTCGACCCTACAATGAGCAGTTCTTC TRBJ2-1 TRBV5-4 . .
CASSQTAGQSYNEQFF TGCGCCAGCAGCCAAACAGCGGGGCAGTCGTACAATGAGCAGTTCTTC TRBJ2-1 TRBV4-1 TRBD2 .
CASSPQPGQPTEAFF TGCGCCAGCAGCCCGCAGCCGGGACAGCCCACTGAAGCTTTCTTT TRBJ1-1 TRBV5-1 TRBD1 once
CASSEVTGVGARGYTF TGTGCCAGCAGTGAGGTCACAGGTGTTGGAGCGAGGGGCTACACCTTC TRBJ1-2 TRBV2 . .
CASSYTGSNQPQHF TGTGCCAGCTCGTATACAGGGAGCAATCAGCCCCAGCATTTT TRBJ1-5 TRBV18 . .
CASSSRERGTYEQYF TGTGCCAGCAGCTCCCGGGAGCGGGGGACCTACGAGCAGTACTTC TRBJ2-7 TRBV9 TRBD2 .
CATSRGISTDTQYF TGTGCCACCAGCAGGGGGATTAGCACAGATACGCAGTATTTT TRBJ2-3 TRBV15 . .
CASSEENTYSLSTDTQYF TGTGCCAGCAGTGAAGAGAACACTTACTCCCTTAGCACAGATACGCAGTATTTT TRBJ2-3 TRBV6-1 . .
CASSLSEKTEAFF TGTGCCAGCAGCTTATCGGAGAAAACTGAAGCTTTCTTT TRBJ1-1 TRBV7-9 . once
CASSSGVDTQYF TGCGCCAGCAGCTCGGGTGTGGATACGCAGTATTTT TRBJ2-3 TRBV5-1 . once
CASSRIVMGEQYF TGTGCCAGCAGCCGAATTGTCATGGGCGAGCAGTACTTC TRBJ2-7 TRBV7-9 . .
CASSLQGLYEQYF TGTGCCAGCAGCCTACAGGGCCTCTACGAGCAGTACTTC TRBJ2-7 TRBV7-2 . .
CASSPTRGSYEQYF TGTGCCAGCAGCCCCACCAGGGGCTCCTACGAGCAGTACTTC TRBJ2-7 TRBV7-2 . once
CASSPKSGISYEQYF TGTGCCAGCAGTCCGAAATCAGGGATCTCCTACGAGCAGTACTTC TRBJ2-7 TRBV27 . .
CASSTGLAGTRGFF TGTGCCAGCAGCACCGGACTAGCGGGAACCCGTGGGTTCTTC TRBJ2-1 TRBV5-5 TRBD2 once
CASSLDWDFGSYEQYF TGTGCCAGCAGCTTAGACTGGGACTTTGGGTCATACGAGCAGTACTTC TRBJ2-7 TRBV7-2 . .
CASSDPRLADFYEQYF TGTGCCAGCAGTGACCCTAGACTAGCGGACTTCTACGAGCAGTACTTC TRBJ2-7 TRBV25-1 TRBD2 many
CASSFGTSGGQYSYEQYF TGCGCCAGCAGCTTCGGGACTAGCGGGGGGCAGTACTCCTACGAGCAGTACTTC TRBJ2-7 TRBV5-1 TRBD2 .
CASSVSGRTDTQYF TGTGCCAGCAGCGTTAGCGGCCGCACAGATACGCAGTATTTT TRBJ2-3 TRBV9 . .
CASSFQGGDTEAFF TGTGCCAGCAGTTTTCAGGGGGGGGACACTGAAGCTTTCTTT TRBJ1-1 TRBV6-1 TRBD1 .
CAITPDRGGTDTQYF TGTGCCATCACCCCGGACAGGGGGGGCACAGATACGCAGTATTTT TRBJ2-3 TRBV10-3 TRBD1 .
CASSVDRVGLYGYTF TGTGCCAGCAGTGTTGACAGGGTTGGACTCTATGGCTACACCTTC TRBJ1-2 TRBV2 TRBD1 .
CASRRVRGNEKLFF TGTGCCAGTAGGCGAGTGCGGGGCAATGAAAAACTGTTTTTT TRBJ1-4 TRBV19 . .
CASSLEMGPPLAGELFF TGCGCCAGCAGTCTTGAAATGGGACCCCCCCTGGCCGGGGAGCTGTTTTTT TRBJ2-2 TRBV23-1 . few
CASRRQGGETQYF TGTGCCAGCAGAAGACAGGGAGGAGAGACCCAGTACTTC TRBJ2-5 TRBV6-6 . few